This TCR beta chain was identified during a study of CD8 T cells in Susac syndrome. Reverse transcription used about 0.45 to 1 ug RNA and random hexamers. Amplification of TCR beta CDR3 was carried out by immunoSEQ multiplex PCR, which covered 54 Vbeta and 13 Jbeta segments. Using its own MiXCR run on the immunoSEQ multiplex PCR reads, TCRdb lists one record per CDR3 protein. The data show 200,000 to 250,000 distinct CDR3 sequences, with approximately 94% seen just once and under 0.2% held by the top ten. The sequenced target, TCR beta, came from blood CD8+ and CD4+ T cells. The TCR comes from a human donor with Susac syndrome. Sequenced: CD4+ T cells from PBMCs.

The CDR3 nucleotides read TGTGCCAGCAGCTCCACCCGGGGTAGCGGGACCCTCACAGATACGCAGTATTTT. Protein sequence: CASSSTRGSGTLTDTQYF. This chain uses TRBV6-1 with TRBJ2-3; 8 bases are shared with TRBD2. This CDR3 has 18 amino acids. Looked up from germline, CDR1 is MNHNS and CDR2 is SASEGT. Germline trimming cut 6 bases from V and 2 bases from J; bases unmatched to any gene: 16.